This T cell receptor (beta chain) was documented in a study of T cell changes during pregnancy in multiple sclerosis. Trimming cost V 6 bases and J 3 bases; bases outside gene matches: 4. Germline values: CDR1 ENHRY, CDR2 SYGVKD. The CDR3 runs to 13 residues. Assay: immunoSEQ multiplex PCR; the TCRdb copy retains only in-frame clones and omits some. Of about 110,000 clones in the sample, roughly 89% were seen once. The chain has TRBV10-3 and TRBJ1-1, with 7 nucleotides matching TRBD1. This TCR derives from a female donor with multiple sclerosis, enrolled in a pregnancy study. The sample was peripheral blood, taken before pregnancy. The CDR3 DNA reads as TGTGCCATCAGGCGGGACAGCGACACTGAAGCTTTCTTT. This translates into CAIRRDSDTEAFF.